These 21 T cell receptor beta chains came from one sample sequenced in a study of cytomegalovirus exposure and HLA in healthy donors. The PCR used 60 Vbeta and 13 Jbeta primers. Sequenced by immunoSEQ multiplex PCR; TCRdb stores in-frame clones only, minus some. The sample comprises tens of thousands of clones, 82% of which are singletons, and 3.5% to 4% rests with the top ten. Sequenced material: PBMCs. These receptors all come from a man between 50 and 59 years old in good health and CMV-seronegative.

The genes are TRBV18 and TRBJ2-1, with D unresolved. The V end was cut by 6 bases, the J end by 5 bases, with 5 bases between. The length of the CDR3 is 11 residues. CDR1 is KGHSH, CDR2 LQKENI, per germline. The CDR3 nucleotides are TGTGCCAGCTCGAGCGACAATGAGCAGTTCTTC. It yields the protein CASSSDNEQFF.

DNA for the CDR3: TGTGCCAGCAGTTCCCAACAGGGGTGGGGCACAGATACGCAGTATTTT. This sequence encodes CASSSQQGWGTDTQYF. The chain recombines TRBV28 with TRBJ2-3, with TRBD1 matching over 7 bases. Germline loops: CDR1 MDHEN, CDR2 SYDVKM. The CDR3 spans 16 residues. Trimming at V came to 4 bases and at J to 1 base, leaving 8 bases not matched to a gene. Based on the CDR3 plus reference TRBV28 and TRBJ2-3, the full variable domain is DVKVTQSSRYLVKRTGEKVFLECVQDMDHENMFWYRQDPGLGLRLIYFSYDVKMKEKGDIPEGYSVSREKKERFSLILESASTNQTSMYLCASSSQQGWGTDTQYFGPGTRLTVL.

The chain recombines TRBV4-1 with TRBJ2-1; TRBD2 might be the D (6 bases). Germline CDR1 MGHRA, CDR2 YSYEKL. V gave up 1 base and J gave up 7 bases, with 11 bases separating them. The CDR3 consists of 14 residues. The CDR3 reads CASSQVVADNEQFF. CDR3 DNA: TGCGCCAGCAGCCAAGTAGTAGCGGATAATGAGCAGTTCTTC.

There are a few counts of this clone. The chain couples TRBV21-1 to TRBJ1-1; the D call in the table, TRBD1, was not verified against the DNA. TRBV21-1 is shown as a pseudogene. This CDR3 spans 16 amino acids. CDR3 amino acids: CASSPELGQTNTEAFF. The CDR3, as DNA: TGTGCCAGCAGCCCCGAATTGGGACAGACGAACACTGAAGCTTTCTTT.

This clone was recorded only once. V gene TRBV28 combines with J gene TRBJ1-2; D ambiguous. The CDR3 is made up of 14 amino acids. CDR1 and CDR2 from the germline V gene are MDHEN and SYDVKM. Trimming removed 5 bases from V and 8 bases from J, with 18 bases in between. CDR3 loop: CASSAVGTVRGYTF. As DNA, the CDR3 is TGTGCCAGCAGTGCGGTCGGAACGGTGAGGGGCTACACCTTC.

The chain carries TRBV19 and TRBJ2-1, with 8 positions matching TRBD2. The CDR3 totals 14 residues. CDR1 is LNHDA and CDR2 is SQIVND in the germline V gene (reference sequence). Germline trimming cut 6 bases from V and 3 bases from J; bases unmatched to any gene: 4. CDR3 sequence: CASSPTSDYNEQFF. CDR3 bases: TGTGCCAGTAGCCCGACTAGCGACTACAATGAGCAGTTCTTC.

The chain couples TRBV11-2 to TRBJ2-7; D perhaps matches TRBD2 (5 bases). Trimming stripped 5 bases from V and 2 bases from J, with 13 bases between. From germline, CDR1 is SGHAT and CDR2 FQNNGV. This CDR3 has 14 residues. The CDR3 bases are TGTGCCAGCAGCCGGGATCCTGGGGCCTACGAGCAGTACTTC. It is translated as CASSRDPGAYEQYF.

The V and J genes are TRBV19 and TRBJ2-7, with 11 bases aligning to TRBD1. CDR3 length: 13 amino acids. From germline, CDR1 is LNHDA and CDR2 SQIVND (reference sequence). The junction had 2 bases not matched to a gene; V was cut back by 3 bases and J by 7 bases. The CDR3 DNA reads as TGTGCCAGTAGTATCGGGACAGGGGGGGAGCAGTACTTC. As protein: CASSIGTGGEQYF.

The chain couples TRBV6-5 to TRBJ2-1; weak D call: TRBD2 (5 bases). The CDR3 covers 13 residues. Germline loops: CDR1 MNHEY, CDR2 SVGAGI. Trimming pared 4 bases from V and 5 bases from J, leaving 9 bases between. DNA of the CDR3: TGTGCCAGCAGTTGGGAGTACGACAATGAGCAGTTCTTC. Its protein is CASSWEYDNEQFF.

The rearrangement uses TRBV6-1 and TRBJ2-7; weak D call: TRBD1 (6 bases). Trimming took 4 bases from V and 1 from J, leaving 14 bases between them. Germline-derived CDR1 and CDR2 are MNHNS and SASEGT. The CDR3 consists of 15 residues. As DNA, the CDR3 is TGTGCCAGCAGTGCCTACAGGGTGCGGTCCTACGAGCAGTACTTC. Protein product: CASSAYRVRSYEQYF.

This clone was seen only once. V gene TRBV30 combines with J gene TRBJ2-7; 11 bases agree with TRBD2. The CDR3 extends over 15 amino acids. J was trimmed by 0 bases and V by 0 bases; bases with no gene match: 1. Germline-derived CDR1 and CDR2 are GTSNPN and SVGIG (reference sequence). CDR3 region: CAWSVGTSGSYEQYF. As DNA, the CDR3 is TGTGCCTGGAGTGTCGGGACTAGCGGCTCCTACGAGCAGTACTTC.

CDR3 protein: CATSRGGDRSDTQYF. CDR3 sequence (DNA): TGTGCCACCAGCAGGGGGGGGGACAGGTCAGATACGCAGTATTTT. This sequence joins TRBV15 and TRBJ2-3, with D possibly TRBD1 on 8 matching bases. This CDR3 is 15 amino acids long. Germline V gene lookup returns CDR1 LNHNV and CDR2 YYDKDF (reference sequence). V shed 3 bases and J shed 4 bases, with 14 bases lying between them.

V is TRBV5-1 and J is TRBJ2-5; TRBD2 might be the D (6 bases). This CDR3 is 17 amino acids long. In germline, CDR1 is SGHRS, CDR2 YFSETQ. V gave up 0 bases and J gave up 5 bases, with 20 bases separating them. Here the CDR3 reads CASSLDLGAIGGETQYF. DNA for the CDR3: TGCGCCAGCAGCTTGGATCTAGGAGCGATTGGGGGGGAGACCCAGTACTTC.

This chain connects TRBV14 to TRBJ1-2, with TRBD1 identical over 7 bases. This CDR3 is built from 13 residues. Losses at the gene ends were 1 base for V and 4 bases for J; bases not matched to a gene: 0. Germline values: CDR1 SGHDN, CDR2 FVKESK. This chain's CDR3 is CASSQGTGYGYTF. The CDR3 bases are TGTGCCAGCAGCCAAGGGACAGGCTATGGCTACACCTTC. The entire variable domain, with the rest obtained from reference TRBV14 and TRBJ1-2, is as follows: EAGVTQFPSHSVIEKGQTVTLRCDPISGHDNLYWYRRVMGKEIKFLLHFVKESKQDESGMPNNRFLAERTGGTYSTLKVQPAELEDSGVYFCASSQGTGYGYTFGSGTRLTVV.

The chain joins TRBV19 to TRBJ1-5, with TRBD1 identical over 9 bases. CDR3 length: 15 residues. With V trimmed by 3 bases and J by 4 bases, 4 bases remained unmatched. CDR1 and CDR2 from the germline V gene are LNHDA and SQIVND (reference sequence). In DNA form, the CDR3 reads TGTGCCAGTAGTATTGATGGACAGGGGAATCAGCCCCAGCATTTT. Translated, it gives CASSIDGQGNQPQHF.

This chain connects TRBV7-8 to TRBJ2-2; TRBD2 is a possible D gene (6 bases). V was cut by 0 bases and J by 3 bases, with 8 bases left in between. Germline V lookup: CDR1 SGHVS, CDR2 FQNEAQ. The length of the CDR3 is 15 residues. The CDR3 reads CASSLAGSDTGELFF. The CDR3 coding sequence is TGTGCCAGCAGCTTAGCCGGGAGCGACACCGGGGAGCTGTTTTTT.

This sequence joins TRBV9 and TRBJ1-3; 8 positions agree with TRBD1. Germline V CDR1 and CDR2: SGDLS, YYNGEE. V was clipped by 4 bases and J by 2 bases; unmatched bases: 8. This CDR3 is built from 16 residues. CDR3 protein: CASSPPLTGAGNTIYF. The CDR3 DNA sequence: TGTGCCAGCAGCCCACCCTTGACAGGGGCTGGAAACACCATATATTTT.

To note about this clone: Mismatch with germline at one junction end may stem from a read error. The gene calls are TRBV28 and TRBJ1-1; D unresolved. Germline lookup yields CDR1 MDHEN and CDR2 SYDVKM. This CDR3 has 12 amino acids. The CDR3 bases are TGTGCCAGCAGTCAACCCGGTGGAGCCCGACTCTTT. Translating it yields CASSQPGGARLF.

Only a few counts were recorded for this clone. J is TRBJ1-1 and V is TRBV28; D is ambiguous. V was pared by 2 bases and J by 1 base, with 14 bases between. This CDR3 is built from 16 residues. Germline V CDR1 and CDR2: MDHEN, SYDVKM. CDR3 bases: TGTGCCAGCAGTTTACTCCCAGCGGCGGCGAACACTGAAGCTTTCTTT. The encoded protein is CASSLLPAAANTEAFF.

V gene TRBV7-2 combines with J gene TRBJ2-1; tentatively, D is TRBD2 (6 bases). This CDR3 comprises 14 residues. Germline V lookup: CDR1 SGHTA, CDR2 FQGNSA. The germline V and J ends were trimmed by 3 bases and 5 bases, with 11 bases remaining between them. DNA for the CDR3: TGTGCCAGCAGCTTTGGTGGGAGGAACAATGAGCAGTTCTTC. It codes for CASSFGGRNNEQFF.

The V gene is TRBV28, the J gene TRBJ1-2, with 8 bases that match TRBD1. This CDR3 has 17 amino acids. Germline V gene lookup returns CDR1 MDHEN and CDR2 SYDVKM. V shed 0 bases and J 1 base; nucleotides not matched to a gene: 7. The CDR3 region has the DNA TGTGCCAGCAGTTTATGGGACAGGGCAACTATTAACTATGGCTACACCTTC. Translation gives CASSLWDRATINYGYTF.